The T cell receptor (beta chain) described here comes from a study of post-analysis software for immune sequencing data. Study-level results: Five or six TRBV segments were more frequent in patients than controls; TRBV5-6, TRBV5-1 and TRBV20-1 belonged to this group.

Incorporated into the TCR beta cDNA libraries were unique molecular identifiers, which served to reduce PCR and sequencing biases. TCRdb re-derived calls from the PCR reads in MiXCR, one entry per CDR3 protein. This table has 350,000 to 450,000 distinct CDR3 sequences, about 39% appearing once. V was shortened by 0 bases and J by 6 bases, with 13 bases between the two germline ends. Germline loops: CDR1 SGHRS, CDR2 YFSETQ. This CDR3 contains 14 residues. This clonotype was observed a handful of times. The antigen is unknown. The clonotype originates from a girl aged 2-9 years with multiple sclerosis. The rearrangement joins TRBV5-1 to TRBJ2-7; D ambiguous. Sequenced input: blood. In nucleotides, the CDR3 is TGCGCCAGCAGCTTGGTTGGATCTCCTTCCGAGCAGTACTTC. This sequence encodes CASSLVGSPSEQYF.